The clone carrying this T cell receptor beta chain was observed a few times. As yet, its antigen is unknown. Every patient was untreated before thyroid surgery. Through MiXCR, TCRdb re-clonotyped the PCR reads. The repertoire holds about 40,000 clones, with about an eighth as singletons. This sample is part of a study of metastatic and nonmetastatic thyroid tumors. Study context: Both malignant and benign thyroid patients supplied peripheral blood and tumor or nodule tissue samples, across which the repertoires of these patients were then compared. General observations from the study: Versus benign nodules, malignant thyroid tumors reportedly had significantly higher TCR beta diversity, in blood and tumor.

This CDR3 comprises 14 residues. The junction had 7 bases not matched to a gene; V was cut back by 8 bases and J by 4 bases. CDR1 MNHNS and CDR2 SASEGT come from the germline V gene. The sequence came from a female donor with papillary thyroid cancer or a benign thyroid nodule (not recorded which). Some clones in this sample may be carry-over from other donors' samples. The chain couples TRBV6-1 to TRBJ2-1, with 8 bases identical to TRBD1. The sample taken for sequencing was blood. CDR3 amino acids: CASRGQEHYNEQFF. As DNA, the CDR3 is TGTGCCAGCCGGGGACAGGAGCATTACAATGAGCAGTTCTTC.